These 26 T cell receptor beta chains were sequenced from one sample in a study of blood T cell repertoires in COVID-19. The method was immunoSEQ multiplex PCR; TCRdb's version includes in-frame clones alone and lacks a portion of them. Of roughly 150,000 clones listed, approximately 91% are singletons. Material: peripheral blood. These receptors all stem from a man younger than 35 with COVID-19, enrolled during active disease.

CDR3 nucleotide sequence: TGTGCCTGGAACCAAGGACTAGCGGTCAATGAGCAGTTCTTC. Residues: CAWNQGLAVNEQFF. The V gene is TRBV30, the J gene TRBJ2-1, with 10 bases aligning to TRBD2. Germline values: CDR1 GTSNPN, CDR2 SVGIG (reference sequence). The CDR3 has 14 residues. The trim removed 4 bases at V and 6 bases at J, leaving 6 bases unmatched.

This chain joins TRBV7-2 and TRBJ1-2; D perhaps matches TRBD1 (5 bases). CDR1 and CDR2 (germline): SGHTA, FQGNSA. Trimming stripped 5 bases from V and 10 bases from J, with 11 bases between. The CDR3 loop spans 11 amino acids. The CDR3 DNA reads TGTGCCAGCAGCCAGGACACGCACTACACCTTC. Amino acids: CASSQDTHYTF.

The chain links TRBV6-5 to TRBJ2-1, with D possibly being TRBD1 (5 bases). The V end lost 8 bases, the J end lost 0 bases, and 11 bases lay between the germline ends. Per the germline V gene, CDR1 is MNHEY and CDR2 is SVGAGI. There are 14 residues in the CDR3. The DNA of the CDR3 is TGTGCCAGCTCAGGGCGCAGCTCCTACAATGAGCAGTTCTTC. Its protein is CASSGRSSYNEQFF.

The chain has TRBV24-1 and TRBJ2-7; a possible D gene is TRBD2 (7 bases). In germline, CDR1 is KGHDR, CDR2 SFDVKD. Trimming took off 4 bases at V and 6 bases at J, with 21 bases between the two ends. The CDR3 contains 16 residues. CDR3: CATSDPGEGGAGEQYF. The CDR3 DNA follows: TGTGCCACCAGTGACCCCGGCGAAGGGGGGGCGGGCGAGCAGTACTTC.

The chain employs TRBV3-1 (or the pseudogene TRBV3-2) and TRBJ1-2; TRBD1 aligns across 8 bases. Trimming at V came to 3 bases and at J to 5 bases, leaving 8 bases not matched to a gene. The CDR3 is made up of 15 amino acids. Germline V gives CDR1 LGHDT, CDR2 YNNKEL (reference sequence). The CDR3 DNA is TGTGCCAGCAGCCAGACGGGCAGGGGGCTATATGGCTACACCTTC. Protein product: CASSQTGRGLYGYTF.

CDR3 region: CASSIETSGGTGELFF. The CDR3 region has the DNA TGTGCCAGTAGTATTGAGACTAGTGGGGGGACCGGGGAGCTGTTTTTT. The chain is built from TRBV19 and TRBJ2-2; TRBD2 is a possible D gene (6 bases). From germline, CDR1 is LNHDA and CDR2 SQIVND (reference sequence). This CDR3 comprises 16 residues. Trimming pared 3 bases from V and 5 bases from J, leaving 16 bases between.

The chain employs TRBV7-2 and TRBJ2-1, with 8 bases lining up with TRBD2. J was trimmed by 13 bases and V by 5 bases; bases with no gene match: 7. CDR1 is SGHTA, CDR2 FQGNSA, per germline. The CDR3 totals 12 residues. The CDR3 DNA reads TGTGCCAGCAGCCCCCTAGCGGGCCGACAGTTCTTC. Its protein product is CASSPLAGRQFF.

This chain connects TRBV7-2 to TRBJ2-7; the D gene is possibly TRBD2 (5 bases). V lost 5 bases to trimming and J lost 2 bases, with 10 bases between them. The germline CDR1 and CDR2 sequences are SGHTA and FQGNSA. The CDR3 has 13 amino acids. The CDR3 region has the DNA TGTGCCAGCAGCCCGCGGGTGACCTACGAGCAGTACTTC. Translation gives CASSPRVTYEQYF.

The chain is built from TRBV19 and TRBJ2-3; a weak D match, TRBD2 (6 bases). CDR3 length: 15 amino acids. Per the germline V gene, CDR1 is LNHDA and CDR2 is SQIVND (reference sequence). Trimming cost V 1 base and J 0 bases, with 8 bases left between them. In DNA form, the CDR3 reads TGTGCCAGTAGTATAGGCGGGGTGAGCACAGATACGCAGTATTTT. This translates into CASSIGGVSTDTQYF.

This clone was seen more than once but under ten times. This chain connects TRBV5-1 to TRBJ2-7; 10 bases agree with TRBD2. Germline V gene data show CDR1 as SGHRS and CDR2 as YFSETQ. V shed 5 bases and J 5 bases; nucleotides not matched to a gene: 13. There are 16 residues in the CDR3. The CDR3 DNA is TGCGCCAGCAGACAGAATTCCCTAGCGGGAGTTGACGAGCAGTACTTC. This gives the protein CASRQNSLAGVDEQYF.

V usage is TRBV7-2 and J usage is TRBJ2-3; weak D call: TRBD2 (6 bases). The V gene lost 6 bases and the J gene lost 0 bases, with 16 bases spanning the gap. Germline loops: CDR1 SGHTA, CDR2 FQGNSA. The CDR3 loop spans 16 amino acids. The CDR3 spells CASRRGAGSSTDTQYF. The CDR3 bases are TGTGCCAGCAGACGCGGGGCCGGGTCTAGCACAGATACGCAGTATTTT.

This clone has just one count. DNA for the CDR3: TGTGCCAGCAGCCAAGAGCTAGCGGGAGGGTACGAGCAGTACTTC. Translating gives CASSQELAGGYEQYF. The rearrangement uses TRBV14 and TRBJ2-7; 12 bases align to TRBD2. The CDR3 spans 15 residues. Germline V CDR1 and CDR2: SGHDN, FVKESK. J gave up 4 bases and V 0 bases, and 1 base lay outside the gene matches.

The chain is built from TRBV7-6 and TRBJ1-1, with D hard to call. CDR3 length equals 15 residues. Trimming cost V 7 bases and J 4 bases, with 19 bases left between them. Germline assignment: CDR1 SGHVS and CDR2 FNYEAQ. The CDR3 is CASTALGIGPTEAFF. In nucleotides, the CDR3 is TGTGCCAGCACCGCTCTCGGGATAGGCCCCACTGAAGCTTTCTTT.

The gene calls are TRBV4-2 and TRBJ2-1; TRBD2 is a possible D gene (6 bases). The CDR3 sequence is 15 residues long. Germline assignment: CDR1 LGHNA and CDR2 YNFKEQ. The ends were cut back, 3 bases at V and 4 bases at J, with 13 bases in the middle. The CDR3 DNA is TGTGCCAGCAGCCAGGAGCTAGCGAGGTACAATGAGCAGTTCTTC. Its protein is CASSQELARYNEQFF.

The J gene is TRBJ2-1, the V gene TRBV10-3; 8 nucleotides agree with TRBD1. V was pared by 9 bases and J by 7 bases, with 11 bases of the junction left unmatched. CDR1 and CDR2 (germline): ENHRY, SYGVKD. The CDR3 covers 14 residues. This CDR3 is CAILDQDRANEQFF. The CDR3 region has the DNA TGTGCCATACTGGACCAGGACAGGGCGAATGAGCAGTTCTTC.

The V gene is TRBV3-1 (or the pseudogene TRBV3-2), the J gene TRBJ2-7; TRBD2 agrees at 12 bases. Germline assignment: CDR1 LGHDT and CDR2 YNNKEL (reference sequence). J gave up 4 bases and V 4 bases, and 5 bases lay outside the gene matches. CDR3 size: 15 residues. CDR3 bases: TGTGCCAGCAGCCCTGGACTAGCGGGATTTTACGAGCAGTACTTC. As protein: CASSPGLAGFYEQYF.

The rearrangement links TRBV3-1 (or the pseudogene TRBV3-2) to TRBJ1-2; TRBD1 matches 9 bases. CDR3 length equals 14 residues. Germline assignment: CDR1 LGHDT and CDR2 YNNKEL (reference sequence). V shed 4 bases, J shed 4 bases, and the junction held 4 bases outside the gene matches. The CDR3 DNA follows: TGTGCCAGCAGCCTACAGGGGGCGGGCTATGGCTACACCTTC. Its protein is CASSLQGAGYGYTF.

The chain joins TRBV29-1 to TRBJ2-4; a possible D gene is TRBD1 (5 bases). Germline CDR1 is SQVTM and CDR2 is ANQGSEA. The CDR3 is made up of 13 amino acids. The V gene lost 4 bases and the J gene lost 0 bases, with 7 bases spanning the gap. The CDR3 reads CSVVGVAKNIQYF. The CDR3 DNA reads TGCAGCGTTGTAGGGGTAGCCAAAAACATTCAGTACTTC.

The CDR3 nucleotides are TGCAGCGTCCCCCACGAGGGACTCGCTTACGAGCAGTACTTC. Translation gives CSVPHEGLAYEQYF. The gene calls are TRBV29-1 and TRBJ2-7; tentatively, D is TRBD2 (6 bases). The length of the CDR3 is 14 residues. CDR1 and CDR2 (germline): SQVTM, ANQGSEA. V lost 6 bases and J 4 bases, leaving 19 bases between the germline ends.

The chain carries TRBV4-3 and TRBJ2-1; TRBD2 is a possible D gene (5 bases). This CDR3 is 17 amino acids long. Germline V lookup: CDR1 LGHNA, CDR2 YSLEER. V was clipped by 1 base and J by 3 bases, with 16 bases between them. The CDR3 region has the DNA TGCGCCAGCAGCCAAGCATGGGAAAGCGGATACTACAATGAGCAGTTCTTC. This encodes CASSQAWESGYYNEQFF.

On this clone: Other DNA sequences in the same sample also yield this CDR3. This rearrangement joins TRBV12-3 or TRBV12-4 to TRBJ2-1, with D possibly being TRBD2 (6 bases). Trimming took 5 bases from V and 4 from J, leaving 9 bases between them. This CDR3 has 13 amino acids. The CDR3 sequence: CASSLGGYNEQFF. For the CDR3, the DNA is TGTGCCAGCAGTCTGGGGGGATACAATGAGCAGTTCTTC.

This sequence joins TRBV9 and TRBJ2-1, with D possibly TRBD2 on 5 matching bases. V dropped 1 base and J dropped 0 bases, with 17 bases sitting between them. Germline V gene lookup returns CDR1 SGDLS and CDR2 YYNGEE. The CDR3 is 18 residues long. The CDR3 region is CASSVNAGLKSSYNEQFF. The CDR3 nucleotides read TGTGCCAGCAGCGTAAATGCGGGTTTAAAAAGCTCCTACAATGAGCAGTTCTTC.

The chain couples TRBV7-9 to TRBJ2-4; 9 bases agree with TRBD2. V shed 5 bases and J 9 bases; nucleotides not matched to a gene: 11. The CDR3 extends over 15 amino acids. CDR1 and CDR2 from the germline V gene are SEHNR and FQNEAQ (reference sequence). The CDR3, as DNA: TGTGCCAGCAGCGAAGAGGCTAGCGGGACCTTCATTCAGTACTTC. Translation gives CASSEEASGTFIQYF.

The CDR3 DNA reads TGCGCCAGCAGCCCCCTCCCGGCCGGCGGGAACACTGAAGCTTTCTTT. This encodes CASSPLPAGGNTEAFF. V and J are TRBV4-1 and TRBJ1-1, with D hard to call. V was trimmed by 4 bases and J by 1 base, leaving 16 bases between them. CDR1 is MGHRA, CDR2 YSYEKL, per germline. The CDR3 is 16 residues long.

The chain couples TRBV5-6 to TRBJ1-4; D uncertain. The CDR3 runs 16 residues. The V end lost 0 bases, the J end lost 0 bases, and 9 bases lay between the germline ends. Germline values: CDR1 SGHDT, CDR2 YYEEEE. The CDR3 reads CASSLVRTTTNEKLFF. The CDR3 nucleotides are TGTGCCAGCAGCTTGGTAAGAACTACAACTAATGAAAAACTGTTTTTT.

This clone was found once. The chain uses TRBV9 and TRBJ2-1; 14 bases align to TRBD2. CDR1 and CDR2 (germline): SGDLS, YYNGEE. The CDR3 length is 19 residues. J was trimmed by 0 bases and V by 3 bases; bases with no gene match: 8. This CDR3 is CASSDPRTSGRSSYNEQFF. The DNA for the CDR3 is TGTGCCAGCAGCGACCCCCGGACTAGCGGGAGGAGCTCCTACAATGAGCAGTTCTTC.